The sequence of this TCR beta chain was determined in a study of blood T cell repertoires in COVID-19. The germline V gene encodes CDR1 SGDLS and CDR2 YYNGEE. The CDR3 runs to 14 residues. V lost 4 bases to trimming and J lost 4 bases, with 12 bases between them. Measured with immunoSEQ multiplex PCR; TCRdb has only the in-frame clones, and not every one. The sample holds about 230,000 clones, around 85% seen once. This TCR was sampled from a woman between 45 and 60 years old in a cohort exposed to, infected with or recovered from COVID-19 (not recorded which). This chain joins TRBV9 and TRBJ1-5, with D possibly matching TRBD1 (5 bases). Sequencing used PBMCs or T cells enriched from blood (not recorded which). The CDR3 sequence: CASSPQGWNQPQHF. In DNA form, the CDR3 reads TGTGCCAGCAGCCCGCAGGGATGGAATCAGCCCCAGCATTTT.